A selection of T cell receptor beta chains follows, all from one sample in a study of T cells in Graves' hyperthyroidism and ophthalmopathy. TCRdb processed the multiplex PCR reads anew with MiXCR; each CDR3 protein has one entry. The sample gives over 250,000 distinct CDR3 sequences, about 20% of which show up once; 50% to 75% is in the top ten. Sequenced: blood. The receptors come from a man younger than 45 with Graves' ophthalmopathy. CDR3s include the opening cysteine and the closing phenylalanine or tryptophan. The D gene is left open where the match is weak. Clone size is shown for a subset of rows, as once, few, many or a class of expanded clone.

J	length	V	size	D	CDR3	DNA
TRBJ1-3	17	TRBV5-1	few	.	CASSPTTRASSGNTIYF	TGCGCCAGCAGCCCGACGACACGAGCCAGCTCTGGAAACACCATATATTTT
TRBJ2-7	15	TRBV15	many	TRBD1	CATSSARGLAYEQYF	TGTGCCACCAGCAGTGCTAGGGGGCTGGCCTACGAGCAGTACTTC
TRBJ1-1	15	TRBV7-3	many	.	CASSPTGTSNTEAFF	TGTGCCAGCAGCCCCACCGGGACATCCAACACTGAAGCTTTCTTT
TRBJ2-2	15	TRBV11-3	many	TRBD1	CASSFRTGDTGELFF	TGTGCCAGCAGCTTTCGGACAGGGGACACCGGGGAGCTGTTTTTT
TRBJ1-2	14	TRBV19	few	.	CASSSHRLNYGYTF	TGTGCCAGTAGTTCTCACAGGTTAAACTATGGCTACACCTTC
TRBJ2-5	13	TRBV4-1	.	.	CASSQEIGTAQYF	TGCGCCAGCAGCCAAGAGATTGGTACGGCGCAGTACTTC
TRBJ2-5	15	TRBV20-1	many	TRBD2	CSAIPEAGGQETQYF	TGCAGTGCTATCCCGGAGGCGGGAGGGCAGGAGACCCAGTACTTC
TRBJ1-1	15	TRBV28	.	.	CASSFGGSINTEAFF	TGTGCCAGCAGTTTCGGGGGCTCGATAAACACTGAAGCTTTCTTT
TRBJ1-5	13	TRBV19	.	.	CASRPQGYQPQHF	TGTGCCAGTAGGCCACAGGGATATCAGCCCCAGCATTTT
TRBJ1-5	13	TRBV6-1	.	TRBD1	CASTLTGDQPQHF	TGTGCCAGCACTCTGACAGGGGATCAGCCCCAGCATTTT
TRBJ2-7	14	TRBV18	many	TRBD2	CASSPTSGIHEQYF	TGTGCCAGCTCACCGACTAGCGGGATCCACGAGCAGTACTTC
TRBJ1-2	14	TRBV9	.	.	CASSSSGGSYGYTF	TGTGCCAGCAGCTCCAGTGGAGGGTCCTATGGCTACACCTTC
TRBJ2-1	16	TRBV11-2	once	.	CASSLDVAGRYNEQFF	TGTGCCAGCAGCTTAGATGTGGCAGGGAGGTACAATGAGCAGTTCTTC
TRBJ1-4	15	TRBV7-9	few	TRBD1	CASSRTGAVNEKLFF	TGTGCCAGCAGCAGGACAGGGGCCGTTAATGAAAAACTGTTTTTT
TRBJ2-7	14	TRBV6-1	many	TRBD2	CASRIKRESHEQYF	TGTGCCAGCAGAATCAAGCGGGAGAGTCACGAGCAGTACTTC
TRBJ1-2	14	TRBV7-8	many	.	CASSLSRGEDGYTF	TGTGCCAGCAGCTTATCCCGGGGGGAGGATGGCTACACCTTC
TRBJ2-3	16	TRBV7-3	many	TRBD2	CASSLMASGYSDTQYF	TGTGCCAGCAGCTTAATGGCTAGCGGATACTCAGATACGCAGTATTTT
TRBJ2-7	14	TRBV7-2	many	.	CASSRPGRAGGQYF	TGTGCCAGCAGTCGACCTGGCCGAGCGGGCGGGCAGTACTTC
TRBJ1-2	13	TRBV2	.	.	CASIQGDNYGYTF	TGTGCCAGCATTCAGGGTGATAACTATGGCTACACCTTC
TRBJ2-3	14	TRBV6-2/TRBV6-3	.	.	CASTPPGDTDTQYF	TGTGCCAGCACCCCACCTGGCGACACAGATACGCAGTATTTT
TRBJ1-3	13	TRBV4-2	.	.	CASSSSGQNTIYF	TGTGCCAGCAGCTCTTCGGGACAAAACACCATATATTTT
TRBJ1-5	16	TRBV6-4	.	TRBD1	CASTEREQGAGQPQHF	TGTGCCAGCACTGAGAGGGAACAGGGGGCCGGTCAGCCCCAGCATTTT
TRBJ2-3	12	TRBV24-1	many	.	CATSGDTDTQYF	TGTGCCACCAGTGGGGACACAGATACGCAGTATTTT
TRBJ2-1	16	TRBV6-1	.	TRBD2	CASRTRTRSSYNEQFF	TGTGCCAGCAGAACCAGGACTAGATCCTCGTACAATGAGCAGTTCTTC
TRBJ2-7	15	TRBV27	few	TRBD1	CASSLGTGANYEQYF	TGTGCCAGCAGTTTAGGGACAGGGGCGAACTACGAGCAGTACTTC
TRBJ1-1	14	TRBV11-2	many	.	CASSLREGSAEAFF	TGTGCCAGCAGCTTAAGGGAGGGCTCAGCTGAAGCTTTCTTT